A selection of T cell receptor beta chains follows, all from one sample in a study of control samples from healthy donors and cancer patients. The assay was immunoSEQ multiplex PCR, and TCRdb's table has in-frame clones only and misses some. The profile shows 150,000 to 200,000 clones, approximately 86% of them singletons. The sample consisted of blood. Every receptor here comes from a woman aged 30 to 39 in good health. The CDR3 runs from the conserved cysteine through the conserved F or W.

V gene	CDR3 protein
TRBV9	CASSGGDTLNTGELFF
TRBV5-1	CASSFWDSSYNEQFF
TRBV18	CASSPPGTGPHSPLHF
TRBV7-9	CASSSSRANYGYTF
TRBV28	CASTGQPPNTEAFF
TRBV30	CAWSSRGTANTEAFF
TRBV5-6	CASGKGYEYEKLFF
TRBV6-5	CASRTTGRGNQPQHF
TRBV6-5	CASSQGPTEQFF
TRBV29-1	CSVHFPGGPETQYF
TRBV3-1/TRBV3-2	CASSPRLGEGPHNEQFF
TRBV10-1	CASRRQGGSYGYTF
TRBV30	CAWNYGFNQPQHF
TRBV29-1	CSVAPGGGEQFF
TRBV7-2	CASSGTSGGPQETQYF
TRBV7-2	CASTLSLGGYNEQFF
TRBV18	CASSPSPLLEQYF
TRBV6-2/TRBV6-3	CARSYGGLAGGVDTQYF
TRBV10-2	CASKRGRTDTQYF
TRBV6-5	CASRTPGQGRGYTF
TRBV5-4	CASSSKDRETQYF
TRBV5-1	CASSLGADEETQYF
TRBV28	CASSLETGGVSYNEQFF
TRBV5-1	CASSLLRAGTDTQYF
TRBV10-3	CAISPNPDTQYF
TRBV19	CASSMEGGEQFF
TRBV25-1	CASSEYPWRSADSPLHF
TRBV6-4	CASSERTGDTQYF
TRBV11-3	CASSLRQTDQETQYF
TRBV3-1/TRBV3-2	CASSQNSGGKSETQYF
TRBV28	CASRGGDGTEAFF
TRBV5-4	CASSSRRQGGYAEAFF
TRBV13	CASSLGQAGNTIYF
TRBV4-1	CASSQDRFSPLHF
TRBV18	CASSPPAMTEAFF
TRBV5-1	CASSLSGSLYTDTQYF
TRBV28	CASSFDRGLGNTIYF
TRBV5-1	CASSLGQETQYF
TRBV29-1	CSVEVGQGVLETQYF
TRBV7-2	CASSLVYPTDTQYF
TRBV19	CATQQGANTEAFF
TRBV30	CAWTRGGRPNGYTF
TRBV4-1	CASSRGWGENQPQHF